This TCR beta chain was retrieved from a study of CD8+ T cells in alopecia areata. Sequencing used cDNA as its template, made by extracting RNA and reverse transcribing it. Clones were read by immunoSEQ multiplex PCR, and TCRdb kept only the in-frame ones, dropping some. The sample includes about 150,000 clones, 85% to 90% of them seen just once. This clone was seen once. Germline CDR1 and CDR2: ENHRY and SYGVKD. V was pared by 3 bases and J by 2 bases, with 20 bases between. This CDR3 comprises 18 residues. The clonotype comes from a human donor with alopecia areata. This specimen was CD8+ T cells sorted from blood, taken at week 0. The rearrangement uses TRBV10-3 and TRBJ2-1, with D unresolved. The CDR3 DNA is TGTGCCATCAGTGATCTTCTGTCTGATAGGGTCCCCTACAATGAGCAGTTCTTC. Protein sequence: CAISDLLSDRVPYNEQFF.